These 12 T cell receptor beta chains share one sample of origin, sequenced in a study of blood T cell repertoires in COVID-19. TCRdb keeps only in-frame clones here, not all; method: immunoSEQ multiplex PCR. The sample gives fewer than 250,000 clones, roughly 84% of which show up once; 2.5% to 3.5% is in the top ten. Source material: PBMCs or T cells enriched from blood (not recorded which). Every receptor here comes from a woman aged 25-40 years who had recovered from COVID-19.

This chain joins TRBV9 and TRBJ1-3; D uncertain. V lost 8 bases, J lost 9 bases, and 15 bases lay in between. This CDR3 comprises 12 residues. Germline assignment: CDR1 SGDLS and CDR2 YYNGEE. The CDR3 nucleotides are TGTGCCAGTGCCCGAAACGAGGGCACCATATATTTT. Its translation is CASARNEGTIYF.

This clone showed up just once. The rearrangement uses TRBV6-2 or TRBV6-3 and TRBJ1-2; D may be TRBD1 (5 bases). The V gene's germline CDR1 is MNHEY and CDR2 SVGEGT. The V end was cut by 4 bases, the J end by 4 bases, with 13 bases between. There are 14 residues in the CDR3. The CDR3 loop is CASSSLGGTYGYTF. The DNA for the CDR3 is TGTGCCAGCAGTTCCCTCGGGGGGACCTATGGCTACACCTTC.

Many counts were recorded for this clone. This rearrangement joins TRBV7-9 to TRBJ1-2; 8 positions match TRBD1. This CDR3 is built from 13 residues. Germline CDR1 reads SEHNR; CDR2 reads FQNEAQ (reference sequence). V shed 5 bases, J shed 4 bases, and the junction held 3 bases outside the gene matches. CDR3 bases: TGTGCCAGCAGCCCGGGGACAGGCTATGGCTACACCTTC. This encodes CASSPGTGYGYTF.

The chain recombines TRBV18 with TRBJ1-6; 10 bases map to TRBD1. The V gene's germline CDR1 is KGHSH and CDR2 LQKENI. The V and J ends lost 6 bases and 6 bases, in that order; junction bases with no gene match: 8. The CDR3 is 16 residues long. This CDR3 reads CASSYDRGRGNSPLHF. The CDR3 nucleotides read TGTGCCAGCTCGTACGACAGGGGGCGCGGTAATTCACCCCTCCACTTT.

The rearrangement links TRBV5-1 to TRBJ2-7, with D perhaps matching TRBD1 (5 bases). The V gene's germline CDR1 is SGHRS and CDR2 YFSETQ. This CDR3 region has 14 residues. The V gene lost 3 bases and the J gene lost 2 bases, with 12 bases spanning the gap. DNA for the CDR3: TGCGCCAGCAGCTCCCAGGGCCGGGCCTACGAGCAGTACTTC. This codes for CASSSQGRAYEQYF. Based on the CDR3 plus reference TRBV5-1 and TRBJ2-7, the full variable domain is KAGVTQTPRYLIKTRGQQVTLSCSPISGHRSVSWYQQTPGQGLQFLFEYFSETQRNKGNFPGRFSGRQFSNSRSEMNVSTLELGDSALYLCASSSQGRAYEQYFGPGTRLTVT.

The chain joins TRBV18 to TRBJ1-1; D gene unclear. Germline CDR1 KGHSH, CDR2 LQKENI. The CDR3 runs 15 residues. V was clipped by 1 base and J by 0 bases, with 9 bases between them. The CDR3 DNA is TGTGCCAGCTCACCACTCAGGTTTATGAACACTGAAGCTTTCTTT. Its translation is CASSPLRFMNTEAFF.

CDR3 region: CASSLVIEANVLTF. The CDR3 region has the DNA TGTGCCAGCAGCCTAGTTATAGAGGCCAACGTCCTGACTTTC. The chain links TRBV3-1 (or the pseudogene TRBV3-2) to TRBJ2-6; no clear D gene. The CDR3 covers 14 residues. CDR1 and CDR2 (germline): LGHDT, YNNKEL (reference sequence). V gave up 4 bases and J gave up 6 bases, with 10 bases separating them.

The chain is built from TRBV6-4 and TRBJ1-1, with D possibly TRBD1 on 6 matching bases. The CDR3 runs to 15 residues. Trimming removed 0 bases from V and 4 bases from J, with 12 bases in between. Germline V gene lookup returns CDR1 MRHNA and CDR2 SNTAGT. The CDR3 coding sequence is TGTGCCAGCAGTGACTCGATGAGAGGGGGCACTGAAGCTTTCTTT. It yields the protein CASSDSMRGGTEAFF.

In its sample, this clone was seen once. The rearrangement joins TRBV27 to TRBJ1-5; no clear D. V was clipped by 5 bases and J by 1 base, with 6 bases between them. This CDR3 has 13 residues. Per germline, CDR1 MNHEY and CDR2 SMNVEV (reference sequence). The CDR3 loop reads CASSGQSNQPQHF. CDR3 DNA sequence: TGTGCCAGCAGTGGTCAGAGCAATCAGCCCCAGCATTTT.

The CDR3 here is CASYRQVQSYNEQFF. The CDR3 region has the DNA TGTGCCAGCTATCGACAGGTTCAATCCTACAATGAGCAGTTCTTC. V usage is TRBV7-2 and J usage is TRBJ2-1; weak D call: TRBD1 (6 bases). Germline CDR1 reads SGHTA; CDR2 reads FQGNSA. This CDR3 has 15 amino acids. V lost 8 bases and J lost 1, with 15 bases in between.

The J gene is TRBJ2-5, the V gene TRBV9; 10 bases are shared with TRBD2. The germline V gene has CDR1 SGDLS and CDR2 YYNGEE. CDR3 size: 16 residues. The trim removed 3 bases at V and 9 bases at J, leaving 14 bases unmatched. The CDR3 loop reads CASSANPGLATVAQYF. The CDR3 DNA reads as TGTGCCAGCAGCGCGAATCCGGGACTAGCGACAGTGGCCCAGTACTTC.

The rearrangement links TRBV29-1 to TRBJ1-2; 11 nucleotides align to TRBD1. Trimming took 8 bases from V and 2 from J; bases not matched to a gene: 4. From germline, CDR1 is SQVTM and CDR2 ANQGSEA. The CDR3 is 13 amino acids. The CDR3 sequence: CSSGTGGNYGYTF. For the CDR3, the DNA is TGCAGCTCGGGGACAGGGGGAAACTATGGCTACACCTTC. Drawing the rest from reference TRBV29-1 and TRBJ1-2, the complete variable domain is SAVISQKPSRDICQRGTSLTIQCQVDSQVTMMFWYRQQPGQSLTLIATANQGSEATYESGFVIDKFPISRPNLTFSTLTVSNMSPEDSSIYLCSSGTGGNYGYTFGSGTRLTVV.